The entry below describes one T cell receptor beta chain. The sample comes from a study of blood T cell repertoires in COVID-19. Whole-study context: Both acute and convalescent COVID-19 samples were obtained from the United States, Italy and Spain. PBMCs, B-cell-depleted T cells, or T cells provided the cDNA or gDNA that made up the material.

The CDR3 has 16 residues. V lost 6 bases, J lost 10 bases, and 22 bases lay in between. CDR1 and CDR2 from the germline V gene are MNHNY and SVGAGI (reference sequence). Method: immunoSEQ multiplex PCR; TCRdb's copy keeps in-frame clones and lacks some. This table has about 160,000 clones, roughly 84% appearing once. This chain links TRBV6-6 with TRBJ1-6, with a weak D call TRBD1 (5 bases). The specimen was peripheral blood. The TCR originated in an older man with acute or convalescent COVID-19. This CDR3 reads CASRAGLGLGPSPLHF. As DNA, the CDR3 is TGTGCCAGCAGAGCCGGCCTGGGGCTCGGGCCCTCACCCCTCCACTTT.